These 25 T cell receptor beta chains originate from one sample sequenced in a study of early T cells in non-severe SARS-CoV-2 infection. A single record per CDR3 protein comes from TCRdb applying MiXCR to the 5' RACE reads. The data contain about 58,000 distinct CDR3 sequences, about 13% of them singletons. Sequencing was performed on whole blood. These receptors originate from an adult who was a healthcare worker with PCR-confirmed SARS-CoV-2 infection or an uninfected control (not recorded which).

This clonotype occurred a few times. The CDR3 nucleotides are TGTGCCAGCAGCTTGAGGGAAGGCTACACCTTC. Translated, it gives CASSLREGYTF. This chain joins TRBV12-3 or TRBV12-4 and TRBJ1-2; D remains ambiguous. This CDR3 contains 11 residues. V was cut by 6 bases and J by 8 bases, with 10 bases left in between.

This clonotype has only a few counts. As DNA, the CDR3 is TGTGCCAGCAGCCAAGCCCTGACAGGGGGCCTGGAAGAGACCCAGTACTTC. Protein: CASSQALTGGLEETQYF. The rearrangement uses TRBV4-2 and TRBJ2-5, with 10 nucleotides matching TRBD1. Germline CDR1 reads LGHNA; CDR2 reads YNFKEQ. Germline trimming cut 1 base from V and 3 bases from J; bases unmatched to any gene: 8. The CDR3 is 17 residues long.

This clonotype was detected many times. This chain uses TRBV7-3 with TRBJ1-1, with D perhaps matching TRBD1 (5 bases). Germline CDR1 SGHTA, CDR2 FQGTGA. V dropped 5 bases and J dropped 8 bases, with 15 bases sitting between them. The CDR3 spans 13 residues. CDR3 loop: CASSPRDGGEAFF. In DNA form, the CDR3 reads TGTGCCAGCAGCCCACGGGACGGGGGAGAAGCTTTCTTT.

This clonotype was found many times. The gene calls are TRBV29-1 and TRBJ2-5, with 10 nucleotides matching TRBD2. The CDR3 runs 15 residues. Trimming at V came to 7 bases and at J to 1 base, leaving 9 bases not matched to a gene. From germline, CDR1 is SQVTM and CDR2 ANQGSEA. This CDR3 reads CSAPLAGGIQETQYF. CDR3 in DNA: TGCAGCGCACCATTAGCGGGAGGAATCCAAGAGACCCAGTACTTC.

This clonotype was recorded at least ten times. The V call is TRBV28, the J call TRBJ1-5, with TRBD1 matching 7 bases. With 7 bases clipped from V and 6 bases from J, the junction kept 12 bases outside the gene matches. Germline CDR1 reads MDHEN; CDR2 reads SYDVKM. This CDR3 comprises 15 residues. CDR3 in amino acids: CASIADRAGAQPQHF. The DNA of the CDR3 is TGTGCCAGCATCGCCGACAGGGCAGGTGCTCAGCCCCAGCATTTT.

This clonotype was observed at least ten times. The V call is TRBV6-5, the J call TRBJ2-2; possibly TRBD1 for D (6 bases). This CDR3 has 14 residues. Germline V CDR1 and CDR2: MNHEY, SVGAGI. V was clipped by 6 bases and J by 5 bases, with 13 bases between them. This chain's CDR3 is CASSSQGKTGELFF. The CDR3, as DNA: TGTGCCAGCAGCTCGCAGGGGAAGACCGGGGAGCTGTTTTTT.

This clonotype appeared many times. The chain joins TRBV29-1 to TRBJ2-5, with 12 bases that match TRBD1. Germline values: CDR1 SQVTM, CDR2 ANQGSEA. The CDR3 has 13 amino acids. V lost 7 bases, J lost 5 bases, and 5 bases stayed unmatched. The CDR3 loop is CSAGQGAGETQYF. The CDR3 DNA reads as TGCAGCGCGGGACAGGGGGCAGGGGAGACCCAGTACTTC.

The rearrangement uses TRBV5-1 and TRBJ1-5, with D possibly matching TRBD1 (5 bases). Trimming left V 2 bases short and J 4 bases short, with 22 bases between. Germline assignment: CDR1 SGHRS and CDR2 YFSETQ. CDR3 length: 18 residues. The CDR3 DNA reads TGCGCCAGCAGCTTCGGGGGTTTGGACGAGGGGTTTAATCAGCCCCAGCATTTT. Protein sequence: CASSFGGLDEGFNQPQHF.

This clonotype was detected many times. This sequence joins TRBV18 and TRBJ1-6; 7 bases are shared with TRBD1. The CDR3 length is 16 residues. Trimming removed 0 bases from V and 14 bases from J; junction bases left unmatched: 13. Germline CDR1 is KGHSH and CDR2 is LQKENI. The CDR3 here is CASSPPPDRSTWALHF. The CDR3 DNA sequence: TGTGCCAGCTCACCACCACCGGACAGGTCAACCTGGGCCCTCCACTTT.

This clonotype turned up a few times. V usage is TRBV7-3 and J usage is TRBJ2-5; D might be TRBD1 or TRBD2, each matching 5 bases. Looked up from germline, CDR1 is SGHTA and CDR2 is FQGTGA. V lost 4 bases and J lost 5, with 14 bases in between. The CDR3 consists of 14 residues. The CDR3 protein is CASSSRVGDETQYF. The DNA for the CDR3 is TGTGCCAGCAGCTCTCGGGTAGGGGACGAGACCCAGTACTTC.

This clonotype came up many times. The chain combines TRBV13 with TRBJ2-5; D is tentatively TRBD1 or TRBD2 (5 bases each). V was pared by 4 bases and J by 1 base, with 10 bases between. CDR1 and CDR2 (germline): PRHDT, FYEKMQ (reference sequence). The CDR3 totals 14 residues. The CDR3 region is CASSSGTLQETQYF. DNA of the CDR3: TGTGCCAGCAGCTCCGGGACCCTCCAAGAGACCCAGTACTTC.

The chain recombines TRBV6-5 with TRBJ2-5, with no clear D. This CDR3 has 15 amino acids. Germline V gene data show CDR1 as MNHEY and CDR2 as SVGAGI. V lost 0 bases, J lost 0 bases, and 8 bases lay in between. CDR3 sequence: CASSYSTQYQETQYF. DNA of the CDR3: TGTGCCAGCAGTTACTCCACACAGTACCAAGAGACCCAGTACTTC.

There are many counts of this clonotype. This sequence joins TRBV6-1 and TRBJ2-7; D gene ambiguous. Germline V gives CDR1 MNHNS, CDR2 SASEGT. The V end lost 8 bases, the J end lost 0 bases, and 11 bases lay between the germline ends. CDR3 length equals 13 residues. The CDR3 spells CASLHSLSYEQYF. CDR3 sequence (DNA): TGTGCCAGCCTTCACAGCCTCTCCTACGAGCAGTACTTC.

This clonotype was observed at least ten times. The chain has TRBV7-2 and TRBJ1-6; D is unclear. Deletions cut 1 base from V and 0 bases from J, with 10 bases between. The CDR3 length is 17 residues. Germline V lookup: CDR1 SGHTA, CDR2 FQGNSA. Here the CDR3 DNA reads TGTGCCAGCAGCTTAGTCTCAACAAGCTCCTATAATTCACCCCTCCACTTT. Its protein product is CASSLVSTSSYNSPLHF.

About this clonotype: Mismatch with germline at one junction end may stem from a read error. The chain links TRBV28 to TRBJ2-7; D gene ambiguous. The CDR3 covers 11 residues. In germline, CDR1 is MDHEN, CDR2 SYDVKM. In DNA, the CDR3 is TGTGCCAGCAGTTCCACCTACCTTGGGTATTTC. Translation gives CASSSTYLGYF.

V usage is TRBV7-3 and J usage is TRBJ2-3, with 9 bases lining up with TRBD2. V trimming: 5 bases; J trimming: 1 base; junction bases outside the gene matches: 1. The CDR3 is made up of 14 amino acids. CDR1 and CDR2 from the germline V gene are SGHTA and FQGTGA. CDR3 nucleotides: TGTGCCAGCAGCCCTAGCGGGGGCACAGATACGCAGTATTTT. Residues: CASSPSGGTDTQYF.

This clonotype was seen ten or more times. The chain uses TRBV14 and TRBJ2-7, with a tentative D call TRBD1 (5 bases). The CDR3 has 15 residues. Germline CDR1 and CDR2: SGHDN and FVKESK. Trimming cost V 0 bases and J 5 bases, with 14 bases left between them. The CDR3 region is CASSQDAGRVHEQYF. In DNA form, the CDR3 reads TGTGCCAGCAGCCAAGATGCCGGCAGGGTCCACGAGCAGTACTTC.

This clonotype was recorded many times. V usage is TRBV20-1 and J usage is TRBJ2-1; 13 nucleotides align to TRBD2. Looked up from germline, CDR1 is DFQATT and CDR2 is SNEGSKA (reference sequence). CDR3 size: 13 residues. J lost 10 bases, V lost 5 bases, and 5 bases had no gene match. CDR3 nucleotides: TGCAGTGCTCCGGGACTAGCGGGGCTCGAGCAGTTCTTC. This sequence encodes CSAPGLAGLEQFF.

This chain links TRBV30 with TRBJ1-2; D is unresolved. V shed 4 bases and J shed 5 bases, with 17 bases lying between them. This CDR3 is 14 amino acids long. CDR1 GTSNPN and CDR2 SVGIG come from the germline V gene (reference sequence). The CDR3 loop reads CAWTTPTRPYGYTF. Here the CDR3 DNA reads TGTGCCTGGACCACACCGACCCGACCGTATGGCTACACCTTC. Together with reference TRBV30 and TRBJ1-2, the CDR3 gives the full variable domain: SQTIHQWPATLVQPVGSPLSLECTVEGTSNPNLYWYRQAAGRGLQLLFYSVGIGQISSEVPQNLSASRPQDRQFILSSKKLLLSDSGFYLCAWTTPTRPYGYTFGSGTRLTVV.

This chain connects TRBV20-1 to TRBJ2-3; D may be TRBD2 (7 bases). V was clipped by 5 bases and J by 0 bases, with 18 bases between them. Germline V CDR1 and CDR2: DFQATT, SNEGSKA (reference sequence). The CDR3 is made up of 16 amino acids. CDR3 residues: CSAPILRGGSTDTQYF. For the CDR3, the DNA is TGCAGTGCTCCGATTCTGAGGGGGGGTAGCACAGATACGCAGTATTTT.

This chain uses TRBV14 with TRBJ1-1, with D perhaps matching TRBD1 (5 bases). This CDR3 region has 16 residues. Germline V gene sequence: CDR1 SGHDN, CDR2 FVKESK. V lost 4 bases and J 0 bases, leaving 15 bases between the germline ends. The CDR3 DNA follows: TGTGCCAGCAGCCCAAGGAGGGACCGAGTGAACACTGAAGCTTTCTTT. Protein: CASSPRRDRVNTEAFF.

Details on this clonotype: A much larger clone differs by one base, so this may be a read error. The CDR3 region has the DNA TGTGCCAGCAGCCAAGGCGGGGGCCAAGAGACCCAGTACTTC. Its translation is CASSQGGGQETQYF. The chain couples TRBV21-1 to TRBJ2-5; the tabulated D call, TRBD1, remains unverified against the DNA. TRBV21-1 is a listed pseudogene. The CDR3 runs 14 residues.

This rearrangement joins TRBV9 to TRBJ2-7, with D possibly TRBD1 on 6 matching bases. V was shortened by 3 bases and J by 7 bases, with 11 bases between the two germline ends. CDR1 is SGDLS and CDR2 is YYNGEE in the germline V gene. This CDR3 spans 12 amino acids. The CDR3 DNA follows: TGTGCCAGCAGCGGGACAGACCGGGAGCAGTACTTC. Translation gives CASSGTDREQYF.

The CDR3 reads CASSLPKQAGNRMNLPKNIQYF. The CDR3 nucleotides are TGTGCCAGCAGTTTACCGAAACAGGCGGGGAATAGAATGAATTTACCCAAAAACATTCAGTACTTC. The chain combines TRBV27 with TRBJ2-4; possible D gene TRBD2, 6 bases. Germline CDR1 reads MNHEY; CDR2 reads SMNVEV (reference sequence). Trimming removed 2 bases from V and 2 bases from J, with 31 bases in between. The CDR3 length is 22 residues.

This clonotype has just a few counts. The chain uses TRBV27 and TRBJ2-2, with D maybe TRBD1 (6 bases). Trimming took 2 bases from V and 6 from J, leaving 13 bases between them. The CDR3 extends over 15 amino acids. The germline gives CDR1 MNHEY, CDR2 SMNVEV (reference sequence). The CDR3 region has the DNA TGTGCCAGCAGTTTACTCAGGGGAAGGGCCGGGGAGCTGTTTTTT. Translated, it gives CASSLLRGRAGELFF.